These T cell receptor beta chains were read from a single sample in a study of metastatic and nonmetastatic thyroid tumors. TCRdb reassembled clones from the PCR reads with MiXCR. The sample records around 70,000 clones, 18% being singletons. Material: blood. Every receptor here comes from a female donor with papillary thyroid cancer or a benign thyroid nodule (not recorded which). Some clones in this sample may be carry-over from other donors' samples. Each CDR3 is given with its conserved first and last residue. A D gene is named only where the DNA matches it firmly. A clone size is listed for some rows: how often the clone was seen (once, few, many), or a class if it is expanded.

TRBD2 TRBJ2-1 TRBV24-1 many TGTGCCACCAGTCCTCCTAGCGGGAGGATCAATGAGCAGTTCTTC CATSPPSGRINEQFF
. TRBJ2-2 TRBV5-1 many TGCGCCAGCAGAGGAGGTCAGGGGAACACCGGGGAGCTGTTTTTT CASRGGQGNTGELFF
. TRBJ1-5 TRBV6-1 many TGTGCCAGCAGTCCGGGATCTAGGGGCAATCAGCCCCAGCATTTT CASSPGSRGNQPQHF
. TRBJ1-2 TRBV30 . TGTGCCTGGATCCAAAGGACGGGTTATGGCTACACCTTC CAWIQRTGYGYTF
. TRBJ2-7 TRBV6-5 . TGTGCCAGCAGTTACTCAGGAGCAGGGTGCTACGAGCAGTACTTC CASSYSGAGCYEQYF
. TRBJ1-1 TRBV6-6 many TGTGCCAGCAGTTACTCAGCAGGGATCATGAACACTGAAGCTTTCTTT CASSYSAGIMNTEAFF
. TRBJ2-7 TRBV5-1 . TGCGCCAGCAGCTTGACCTCAGCGGCCGACTACGAGCAGTACTTC CASSLTSAADYEQYF
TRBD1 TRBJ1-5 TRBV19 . TGTGCCAGTAGTACATTAGTACAGGGGGTAAATCAGCCCCAGCATTTT CASSTLVQGVNQPQHF
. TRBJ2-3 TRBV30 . TGTGCCTACAGGGAGAGCACAGATACGCAGTATTTT CAYRESTDTQYF
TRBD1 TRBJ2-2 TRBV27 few TGTGCCAGCAAGGTAGAGGGGGCGATCACCTGGGAGCTGTTTTTT CASKVEGAITWELFF
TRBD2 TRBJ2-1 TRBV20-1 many TGCAGTGCTAGCTTGCCGGGACTAGCGGGAGGGGAGCAGTTCTTC CSASLPGLAGGEQFF
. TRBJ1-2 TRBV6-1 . TGTGCCAGTAAGAGGGAGGACAGCGCAAACTATGGCTACACCTTC CASKREDSANYGYTF
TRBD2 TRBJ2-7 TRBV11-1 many TGTGCCAGCAGCTTTAGCGGGAGACCCTACGAGCAGTACTTC CASSFSGRPYEQYF
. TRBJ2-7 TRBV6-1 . TGTGCCAGCAGCAGGGGCGACCTCTTCCACGAGCAGTACTTC CASSRGDLFHEQYF
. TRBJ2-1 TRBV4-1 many TGCGCCAGCAGCCGAACCGACTCCTCCTACAATGAGCAGTTCTTC CASSRTDSSYNEQFF
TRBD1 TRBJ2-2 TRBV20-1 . TGCAGTGCTAGAGATCTACAGGGGTTTACCGGGGAGCTGTTTTTT CSARDLQGFTGELFF
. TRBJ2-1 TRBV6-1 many TGTGCCAGCAGTGTGACGGAGAGCTCCTACAATGAGCAGTTCTTC CASSVTESSYNEQFF
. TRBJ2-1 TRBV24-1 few TGTGCCACCGGCCGGACAGTGGACCCTGAGGAGCAGTTCTTC CATGRTVDPEEQFF
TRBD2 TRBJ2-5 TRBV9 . TGTGCCAGCAGCGTAGGGCTAGCGGGGGAGACCCAGTACTTC CASSVGLAGETQYF
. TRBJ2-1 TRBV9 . TGTGCCAGCAGCGTAGGGGCTAAAGGGGGCAATGAGCAGTTCTTC CASSVGAKGGNEQFF
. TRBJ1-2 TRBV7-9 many TGTGCCAGCAGCTTAGTAACAGTAGGCTACACCTTC CASSLVTVGYTF
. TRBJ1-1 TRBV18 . TGTGCCAGCTCACTAGACGAGAACACTGAAGCTTTCTTT CASSLDENTEAFF
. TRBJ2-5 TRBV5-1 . TGCGCCAGCAGCACACCGACAGGTCAAGAGACCCAGTACTTC CASSTPTGQETQYF
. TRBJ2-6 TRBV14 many TGTGCCAGCAGCCGGCGCTCTGGGGCCAACGTCCTGACTTTC CASSRRSGANVLTF
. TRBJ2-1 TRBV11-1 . TGTGCCAGCAGCTTAGCAGGGATAATTGGGAATGAGCAGTTCTTC CASSLAGIIGNEQFF
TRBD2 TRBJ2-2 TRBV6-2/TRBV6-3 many TGTGCCGCGAGCGGGAGATGGGGCACCGGGGAGCTGTTTTTT CAASGRWGTGELFF
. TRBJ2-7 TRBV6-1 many TGTGCCAGCACCATGGATCGCTACGAGCAGTACTTC CASTMDRYEQYF
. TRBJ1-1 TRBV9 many TGTGCCAGCACGCCCGGGACGAACATGAACACTGAAGCTTTCTTT CASTPGTNMNTEAFF
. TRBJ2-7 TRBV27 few TGTGCCAGCAGTTCGGCAGGGTACTACGAGCAGTACTTC CASSSAGYYEQYF
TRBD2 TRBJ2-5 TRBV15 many TGTGCCACCAGCAGGGAGAGGACGGGAGGGGAGACCCAGTACTTC CATSRERTGGETQYF
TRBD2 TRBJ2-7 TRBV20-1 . TGCAGTGCTAGAGATGCCCTAGCGGGACATTACACCTACGAGCAGTACTTC CSARDALAGHYTYEQYF
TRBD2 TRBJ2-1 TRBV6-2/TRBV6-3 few TGTGCCAGCAGTTCCGCAGCGGGACTAGGTAATGAGCAGTTCTTC CASSSAAGLGNEQFF
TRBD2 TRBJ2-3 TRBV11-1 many TGTGCCAGCAGCTGGGGGGGAGGGGAGACAGATACGCAGTATTTT CASSWGGGETDTQYF
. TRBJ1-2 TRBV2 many TGTGCCAGCAGGTCGACCCTCTATGGCTACACCTTC CASRSTLYGYTF
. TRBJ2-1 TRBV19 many TGTGCCAGTACCACGGACTACAATGAGCAGTTCTTC CASTTDYNEQFF